Sequencing of this T cell receptor (beta chain) was carried out in a study of OX40 agonist ivuxolimab in advanced cancers. Findings and limits, study-wide: CD4+ T cells averaged fewer expanded clones than CD8+ T cells.

Method: immunoSEQ multiplex PCR; TCRdb's copy keeps in-frame clones and lacks some. The sample shows roughly 64,000 clones, around 88% of them seen only once. Collection of blood occurred at baseline, at cycle 4 day 1, and at cycle 7 day 1. Deletions cut 6 bases from V and 0 bases from J, with 14 bases between. Germline V gives CDR1 LNHDA, CDR2 SQIVND (reference sequence). There are 16 residues in the CDR3. As concerns this clone: What it binds is unknown.

This specimen was CD4+ or CD8+ T cells sorted from blood, taken in a trial of the OX40 agonist ivuxolimab. The chain carries TRBV19 and TRBJ1-4, with D perhaps matching TRBD1 (5 bases). The receptor was derived from an adult with an advanced solid tumor such as melanoma, head and neck, liver or kidney cancer. The CDR3 spells CASRMRQSSTNEKLFF. CDR3 nucleotides: TGTGCCAGTAGAATGAGACAGAGTTCAACTAATGAAAAACTGTTTTTT.